This TCR beta chain was captured in a study of blood T cell repertoires in COVID-19. Study information: The United States, Italy and Spain supplied acute and convalescent COVID-19 samples. The cDNA or gDNA used as material had been derived from T cells, B-cell-depleted T cells, or PBMCs.

The CDR3 totals 15 residues. Germline V gives CDR1 SGHKS, CDR2 YYEKEE (reference sequence). The ends were cut back, 4 bases at V and 3 bases at J, with 14 bases in the middle. The data were produced by immunoSEQ multiplex PCR, yet TCRdb's version contains in-frame clones alone and is incomplete. The sample consists of under 150,000 clones, around 84% of them appearing once. The V call is TRBV5-5, the J call TRBJ1-5, with D hard to call. This receptor was identified in a man in his fifties or sixties with active or convalescent COVID-19. Sequencing was performed on peripheral blood. CDR3 coding DNA: TGTGCCAGCAGCATTACCGGAGGGTCCAATCAGCCCCAGCATTTT. The encoded protein is CASSITGGSNQPQHF.